The 23 T cell receptor beta chains presented below share a single source sample, sequenced in a study of T cell changes during pregnancy in multiple sclerosis. Produced via immunoSEQ multiplex PCR; TCRdb's table is partial and in-frame only. The sample shows around 52,000 clones, about 92% of them seen only once. The specimen was CD4+ T cells from peripheral blood mononuclear cells, collected in the second trimester of pregnancy. All receptors come from a female donor with multiple sclerosis, enrolled in a pregnancy study.

This chain joins TRBV10-3 and TRBJ2-1; TRBD2 agrees at 7 bases. The V gene end was trimmed by 0 bases and the J gene end by 7 bases; junction bases not matched to a gene: 9. This CDR3 spans 16 amino acids. In germline, CDR1 is ENHRY, CDR2 SYGVKD. This CDR3 is CAISESRASGPNEQFF. The CDR3 nucleotides are TGTGCCATCAGTGAGTCGAGGGCTAGCGGCCCGAATGAGCAGTTCTTC.

The rearrangement uses TRBV18 and TRBJ2-7; the D gene is possibly TRBD1 (6 bases). The germline V and J ends were trimmed by 2 bases and 6 bases, with 17 bases remaining between them. The germline V gene has CDR1 KGHSH and CDR2 LQKENI. The CDR3 sequence is 15 residues long. CDR3 sequence (DNA): TGTGCCAGCTCACCAACGATGCAGGGGTTGGGCGAGCAGTACTTC. Encoded protein: CASSPTMQGLGEQYF.

This chain joins TRBV30 and TRBJ2-1, with TRBD2 as a possible D gene (5 bases). The V and J ends lost 3 bases and 12 bases respectively, with 18 bases between them. The germline V gene encodes CDR1 GTSNPN and CDR2 SVGIG (reference sequence). The CDR3 is made up of 13 amino acids. The DNA of the CDR3 is TGTGCCTGGAGGGAGGATTACCTTAAAGGGCAGTTCTTC. Residues: CAWREDYLKGQFF.

V gene TRBV4-1 combines with J gene TRBJ2-3, with a weak D call TRBD1 (6 bases). This CDR3 is 15 amino acids long. Deletions cut 1 base from V and 4 bases from J, with 12 bases between. Germline-derived CDR1 and CDR2 are MGHRA and YSYEKL. For the CDR3, the DNA is TGCGCCAGCAGCCAAGGGTACAGGGCCCCAGATACGCAGTATTTT. Encoded protein: CASSQGYRAPDTQYF.

The genes are TRBV11-2 and TRBJ2-5; no clear D. Germline CDR1 is SGHAT and CDR2 is FQNNGV. With 5 bases removed from V and 1 base from J, the gap between germline ends came to 14 bases. This CDR3 is 15 amino acids long. The CDR3 DNA reads TGTGCCAGCAGCCCCCAGGTGCCGACCCAAGAGACCCAGTACTTC. Its translation: CASSPQVPTQETQYF.

The rearrangement joins TRBV28 to TRBJ1-5; maybe TRBD1 (5 bases). The V end was cut by 6 bases, the J end by 1 base, with 13 bases between. CDR3 length: 15 amino acids. Germline loops: CDR1 MDHEN, CDR2 SYDVKM. The CDR3 sequence is CASSIGGESNQPQHF. CDR3 coding DNA: TGTGCCAGCAGCATTGGGGGGGAGAGCAATCAGCCCCAGCATTTT.

This clone appeared a few times. The gene calls are TRBV28 and TRBJ1-4; D uncertain. V was clipped by 2 bases and J by 12 bases, with 13 bases between them. CDR3 length: 13 residues. The germline CDR1 and CDR2 sequences are MDHEN and SYDVKM. Here the CDR3 reads CASSLIVREELFF. The CDR3 DNA is TGTGCCAGCAGTTTAATCGTCCGGGAGGAACTGTTTTTT. Based on the CDR3 plus reference TRBV28 and TRBJ1-4, the full variable domain is DVKVTQSSRYLVKRTGEKVFLECVQDMDHENMFWYRQDPGLGLRLIYFSYDVKMKEKGDIPEGYSVSREKKERFSLILESASTNQTSMYLCASSLIVREELFFGSGTQLSVL.

This rearrangement joins TRBV6-4 to TRBJ1-4; 10 positions match TRBD1. The germline V gene has CDR1 MRHNA and CDR2 SNTAGT. V lost 5 bases, J lost 7 bases, and 7 bases stayed unmatched. The CDR3 consists of 15 residues. CDR3 sequence: CASSHPGQGCEKLFF. The CDR3 nucleotides are TGTGCCAGCAGTCACCCGGGACAGGGGTGTGAAAAACTGTTTTTT.

The genes are TRBV14 and TRBJ2-1; D is unclear. Germline CDR1 SGHDN, CDR2 FVKESK. The germline V and J ends were trimmed by 4 bases and 10 bases, with 14 bases remaining between them. The CDR3 contains 13 residues. CDR3 region: CASSPLRRGEQFF. The CDR3 DNA follows: TGTGCCAGCAGCCCCTTAAGGCGAGGAGAGCAGTTCTTC.

This sequence joins TRBV27 and TRBJ1-5; D perhaps matches TRBD1 (5 bases). Germline CDR1 is MNHEY and CDR2 is SMNVEV (reference sequence). CDR3 length: 13 amino acids. V gave up 2 bases and J gave up 11 bases, with 13 bases separating them. CDR3 protein: CASSLAAGFSQHF. As DNA, the CDR3 is TGTGCCAGCAGTTTAGCGGCAGGGTTTTCCCAGCATTTT.

The chain uses TRBV4-2 and TRBJ2-3; 15 bases line up with TRBD2. The CDR3 spans 19 residues. After removal of 0 bases from V and 3 bases from J, the junction contained 7 bases not matched to a gene. The germline gives CDR1 LGHNA, CDR2 YNFKEQ. This chain's CDR3 is CASSQDGLAGGRGTDTQYF. In nucleotides, the CDR3 is TGTGCCAGCAGCCAAGATGGACTAGCGGGAGGGAGAGGGACAGATACGCAGTATTTT.

The chain links TRBV28 to TRBJ2-7; D might be TRBD2 (5 bases). Germline CDR1 MDHEN, CDR2 SYDVKM. Trimming cost V 1 base and J 2 bases, with 15 bases left between them. The CDR3 spans 16 residues. CDR3 bases: TGTGCCAGCAGTTTATCTATAGGCGGGTCAGCCTACGAGCAGTACTTC. It encodes CASSLSIGGSAYEQYF.

The rearrangement uses TRBV6-1 and TRBJ1-2; TRBD1 agrees at 7 bases. J was trimmed by 4 bases and V by 7 bases; bases with no gene match: 9. Germline V gives CDR1 MNHNS, CDR2 SASEGT. The CDR3 length is 14 residues. CDR3 sequence: CASKNQGDSYGYTF. DNA for the CDR3: TGTGCCAGCAAGAATCAGGGGGATAGCTATGGCTACACCTTC.

This clone was picked up one time. The J gene is TRBJ2-5, the V gene TRBV19, with TRBD2 as a possible D gene (6 bases). This CDR3 is built from 15 residues. The ends were cut back, 5 bases at V and 4 bases at J, with 17 bases in the middle. Looked up from germline, CDR1 is LNHDA and CDR2 is SQIVND (reference sequence). Here the CDR3 reads CASSAPGSRRETQYF. The CDR3 DNA sequence: TGTGCCAGTAGTGCGCCCGGGAGCCGGAGAGAGACCCAGTACTTC.

The chain is built from TRBV5-6 and TRBJ2-1; maybe TRBD1 (5 bases). The CDR3 has 15 amino acids. Germline values: CDR1 SGHDT, CDR2 YYEEEE. Trimming shortened V by 1 base and J by 4 bases, and 12 bases separated the two germline ends. In DNA form, the CDR3 reads TGTGCCAGCAGCTTGCTTGTAGACAGATACAATGAGCAGTTCTTC. It is translated as CASSLLVDRYNEQFF.

The chain combines TRBV5-1 with TRBJ2-1, with 10 nucleotides matching TRBD2. Looked up from germline, CDR1 is SGHRS and CDR2 is YFSETQ. The length of the CDR3 is 13 residues. Trimming cost V 4 bases and J 15 bases; bases outside gene matches: 10. CDR3 residues: CASSRGLAGDLFF. The CDR3 DNA is TGCGCCAGCAGCCGGGGGCTAGCGGGGGACCTGTTCTTC.

The rearrangement joins TRBV5-1 to TRBJ2-5, with 11 bases identical to TRBD1. Germline trimming cut 4 bases from V and 5 bases from J; bases unmatched to any gene: 7. Germline V CDR1 and CDR2: SGHRS, YFSETQ. The CDR3 runs 15 residues. In nucleotides, the CDR3 is TGCGCCAGCAGCAGGGACAGGGGGAATGCGGAGACCCAGTACTTC. It translates to CASSRDRGNAETQYF.

The CDR3 is CASSHDRASAGIPDTQYF. CDR3 coding DNA: TGTGCCAGCAGCCACGATAGGGCTAGCGCGGGGATCCCAGATACGCAGTATTTT. This sequence joins TRBV4-2 and TRBJ2-3, with a weak D call TRBD2 (6 bases). Trimming removed 3 bases at V and 4 bases at J, with 23 bases between. CDR1 is LGHNA, CDR2 YNFKEQ, per germline. The CDR3 has 18 amino acids.

The gene calls are TRBV6-6 and TRBJ2-7; no clear D gene. There are 11 residues in the CDR3. Trimming removed 4 bases from V and 3 bases from J, with 4 bases in between. CDR1 is MNHNY, CDR2 SVGAGI, per germline (reference sequence). CDR3: CASSSFYEQYF. DNA of the CDR3: TGTGCCAGCAGTTCGTTCTACGAGCAGTACTTC.

V gene TRBV6-5 combines with J gene TRBJ1-2; TRBD1 aligns across 8 bases. Germline values: CDR1 MNHEY, CDR2 SVGAGI. Trimming at V came to 6 bases and at J to 10 bases, leaving 10 bases not matched to a gene. The CDR3 is 13 residues long. The chain's CDR3 is CASSRGTGQTYTF. The CDR3 DNA follows: TGTGCCAGCAGCCGAGGGACAGGCCAGACCTACACCTTC.

This clone was observed once. This rearrangement joins TRBV10-3 to TRBJ1-4; possibly TRBD1 for D (5 bases). CDR1 and CDR2 (germline): ENHRY, SYGVKD. Trimming cost V 3 bases and J 7 bases, with 18 bases left between them. The CDR3 spans 16 residues. The CDR3 is CAISDLSGGVAEKLFF. The CDR3, as DNA: TGTGCCATCAGTGATTTATCCGGAGGGGTTGCTGAAAAACTGTTTTTT.

The chain is built from TRBV5-3 and TRBJ2-7; the match to TRBD1 covers 7 bases. TRBV5-3 is an ORF; its function is uncertain. CDR3 length: 16 amino acids. V shed 2 bases, J shed 3 bases, and the junction held 11 bases outside the gene matches. The CDR3 nucleotides read TGTGCCAGAAGCTTTGCGAGACAGGGTACCCTCTACGAGCAGTACTTC. It is translated as CARSFARQGTLYEQYF.

V is TRBV18 and J is TRBJ2-7, with 9 positions matching TRBD1. The germline CDR1 and CDR2 sequences are KGHSH and LQKENI. The CDR3 sequence is 18 residues long. The ends lost 3 bases at V and 0 bases at J; junction bases unmatched: 12. For the CDR3, the DNA is TGTGCCAGCTCACCGCTCTCTCACGGGACAGGGCTCTCCTACGAGCAGTACTTC. It translates to CASSPLSHGTGLSYEQYF.